This entry lists 9 T cell receptor beta chains sequenced from one sample in a study of T-cell memory formation after mild COVID-19. Using its own MiXCR run on the 5' RACE reads, TCRdb lists one record per CDR3 protein. This sample has 190,000 or so distinct CDR3 sequences, with roughly a fifth found just once. Sequencing was carried out using PBMCs or a T cell subset sorted from them (not recorded which). The source of these receptors is an adult woman who had mild COVID-19 (a few samples of this study predate the infection). Cell type and time point are not known.

The chain combines TRBV24-1 with TRBJ2-5; 7 bases are a match to TRBD1. This CDR3 is 17 amino acids long. Per germline, CDR1 KGHDR and CDR2 SFDVKD. V shed 2 bases, J shed 8 bases, and the junction held 16 bases outside the gene matches. CDR3 protein: CATSDSYRGRAEATQYF. The DNA of the CDR3 is TGTGCCACCAGTGATTCGTACAGGGGCCGCGCGGAAGCCACCCAGTACTTC.

The DNA for the CDR3 is TGTGCCAGCAGTTCCCAGGGGGCCCTCTACGAGCAGTACTTC. Its translation: CASSSQGALYEQYF. This chain uses TRBV27 with TRBJ2-7, with 8 bases identical to TRBD1. Germline V gene data show CDR1 as MNHEY and CDR2 as SMNVEV (reference sequence). J lost 3 bases, V lost 4 bases, and 5 bases had no gene match. The length of the CDR3 is 14 residues.

This clonotype was seen only a few times. The chain carries TRBV12-3 or TRBV12-4 and TRBJ2-7; 7 bases match TRBD1. The CDR3 covers 17 residues. V shed 3 bases, J shed 9 bases, and the junction held 20 bases outside the gene matches. Here the CDR3 reads CASSFHLRDSRRSVQYF. In DNA form, the CDR3 reads TGTGCCAGCAGTTTTCACCTCCGGGACAGCAGACGGTCTGTGCAGTACTTC.

This clonotype has a count of ten or more. The V and J genes are TRBV15 and TRBJ2-1; D is unresolved. CDR3 length: 14 residues. The V end was cut by 6 bases, the J end by 0 bases, with 9 bases between. Germline values: CDR1 LNHNV, CDR2 YYDKDF (reference sequence). The chain's CDR3 is CATRYTSSYNEQFF. Here the CDR3 DNA reads TGTGCCACCAGGTACACGAGCTCCTACAATGAGCAGTTCTTC.

This clonotype turned up a few times. The chain couples TRBV7-9 to TRBJ2-1; 12 nucleotides agree with TRBD2. Germline loops: CDR1 SEHNR, CDR2 FQNEAQ (reference sequence). The CDR3 has 14 residues. With V trimmed by 5 bases and J by 10 bases, 6 bases remained unmatched. Written as DNA, the CDR3 is TGTGCCAGCAGCCAGACTAGCGGGAGCTCGGAGCAGTTCTTC. Encoded protein: CASSQTSGSSEQFF.

A few counts support this clonotype. The chain joins TRBV11-2 to TRBJ2-3; TRBD2 matches at 9 bases. The CDR3 covers 18 residues. V lost 4 bases to trimming and J lost 3 bases; unmatched junction nucleotides: 14. Germline values: CDR1 SGHAT, CDR2 FQNNGV. Here the CDR3 DNA reads TGTGCCAGCAGCTCACCCCTTCCCCCGGCGGGGGGGACAGATACGCAGTATTTT. It encodes CASSSPLPPAGGTDTQYF.

The chain joins TRBV21-1 to TRBJ1-2; the table's TRBD1 call for D was not verified on the DNA. TRBV21-1 is an annotated pseudogene. The CDR3 has 15 amino acids. CDR3 in amino acids: CASSKVGRGLWGYTF. The CDR3 bases are TGTGCCAGCAGCAAAGTCGGCAGGGGGCTTTGGGGCTACACCTTC.

This clonotype has just a few counts. This sequence joins TRBV20-1 and TRBJ2-1; D remains ambiguous. Between the trimmed V and J ends, which lost 1 base and 3 bases, there was a span of 19 bases. This CDR3 contains 17 residues. Germline V gene lookup returns CDR1 DFQATT and CDR2 SNEGSKA (reference sequence). The CDR3, as DNA: TGCAGTGCTAGAGTCCCTCTGCGGAAGAGAATCTACAATGAGCAGTTCTTC. As protein: CSARVPLRKRIYNEQFF.

Details on this clonotype: One end of the junction fails to match germline, which may point to a read error. The chain links TRBV9 to TRBJ2-1; 10 positions agree with TRBD2. The germline gives CDR1 SGDLS, CDR2 YYNGEE. The CDR3 runs 16 residues. CDR3 nucleotides: TGTGACAGCAGCGTAGTGTCAGCGGGGGGGCCGTATGAGCAGTTCTTC. Protein product: CDSSVVSAGGPYEQFF.